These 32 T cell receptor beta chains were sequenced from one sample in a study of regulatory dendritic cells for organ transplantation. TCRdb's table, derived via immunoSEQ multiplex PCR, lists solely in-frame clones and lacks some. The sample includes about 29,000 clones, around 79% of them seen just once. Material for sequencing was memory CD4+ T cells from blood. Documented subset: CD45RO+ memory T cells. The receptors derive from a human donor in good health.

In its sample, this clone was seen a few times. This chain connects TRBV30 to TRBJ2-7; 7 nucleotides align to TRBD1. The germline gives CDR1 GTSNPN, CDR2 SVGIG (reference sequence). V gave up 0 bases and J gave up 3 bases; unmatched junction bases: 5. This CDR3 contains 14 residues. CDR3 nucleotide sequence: TGTGCCTGGAGTGTAGGACAGGAACTCTACGAGCAGTACTTC. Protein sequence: CAWSVGQELYEQYF.

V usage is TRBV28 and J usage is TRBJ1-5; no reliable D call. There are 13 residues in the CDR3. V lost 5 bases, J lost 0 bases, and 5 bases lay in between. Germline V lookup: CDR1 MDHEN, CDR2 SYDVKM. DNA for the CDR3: TGTGCCAGCAGTCGAGATAGCAATCAGCCCCAGCATTTT. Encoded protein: CASSRDSNQPQHF.

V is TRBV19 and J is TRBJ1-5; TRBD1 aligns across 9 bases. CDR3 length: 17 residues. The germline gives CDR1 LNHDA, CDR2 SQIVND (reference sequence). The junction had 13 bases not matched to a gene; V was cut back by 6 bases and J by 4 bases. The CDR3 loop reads CASSARRTGVPNQPQHF. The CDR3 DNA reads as TGTGCCAGTAGCGCCCGCCGGACAGGGGTCCCAAATCAGCCCCAGCATTTT.

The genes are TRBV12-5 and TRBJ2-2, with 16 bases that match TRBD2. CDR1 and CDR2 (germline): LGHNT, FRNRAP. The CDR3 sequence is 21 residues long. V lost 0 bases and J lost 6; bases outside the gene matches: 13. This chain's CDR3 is CASGLVVSGTSGRALPGELFF. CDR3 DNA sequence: TGTGCTAGTGGTTTGGTAGTGTCAGGGACTAGCGGGAGGGCTCTCCCCGGGGAGCTGTTTTTT.

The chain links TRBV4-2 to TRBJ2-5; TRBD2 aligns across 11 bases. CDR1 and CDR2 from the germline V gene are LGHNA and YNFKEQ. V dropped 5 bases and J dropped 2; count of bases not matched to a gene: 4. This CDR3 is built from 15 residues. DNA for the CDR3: TGTGCCAGCAGCTCCGGGACTAGCGGACAAGAGACCCAGTACTTC. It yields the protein CASSSGTSGQETQYF.

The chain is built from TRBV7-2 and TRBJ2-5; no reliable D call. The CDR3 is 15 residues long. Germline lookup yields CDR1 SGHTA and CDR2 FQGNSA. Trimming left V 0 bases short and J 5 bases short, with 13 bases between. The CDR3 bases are TGTGCCAGCAGCTTAGCGCCCGGGTATGTGGAGACCCAGTACTTC. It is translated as CASSLAPGYVETQYF.

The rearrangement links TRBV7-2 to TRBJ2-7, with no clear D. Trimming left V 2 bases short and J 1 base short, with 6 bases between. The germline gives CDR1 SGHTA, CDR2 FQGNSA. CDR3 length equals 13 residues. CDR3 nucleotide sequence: TGTGCCAGCAGCTTAATGGGGTCCTACGAGCAGTACTTC. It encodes CASSLMGSYEQYF.

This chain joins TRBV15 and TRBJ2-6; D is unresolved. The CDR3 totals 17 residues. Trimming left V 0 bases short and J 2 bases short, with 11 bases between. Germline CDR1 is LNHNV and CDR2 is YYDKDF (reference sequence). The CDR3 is CATSRDLGITGANVLTF. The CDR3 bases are TGTGCCACCAGCAGAGATTTGGGGATTACTGGGGCCAACGTCCTGACTTTC.

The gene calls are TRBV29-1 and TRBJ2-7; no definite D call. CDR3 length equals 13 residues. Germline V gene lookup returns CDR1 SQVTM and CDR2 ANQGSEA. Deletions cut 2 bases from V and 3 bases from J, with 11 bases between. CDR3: CSVEHPVGYEQYF. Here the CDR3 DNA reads TGCAGCGTTGAACACCCCGTTGGCTACGAGCAGTACTTC.

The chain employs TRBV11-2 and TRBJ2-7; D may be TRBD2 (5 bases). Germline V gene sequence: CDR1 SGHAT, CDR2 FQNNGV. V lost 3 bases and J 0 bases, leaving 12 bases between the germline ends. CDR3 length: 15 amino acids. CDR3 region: CASSLSGMGSYEQYF. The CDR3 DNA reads TGTGCCAGCAGCTTGTCCGGGATGGGCTCCTACGAGCAGTACTTC.

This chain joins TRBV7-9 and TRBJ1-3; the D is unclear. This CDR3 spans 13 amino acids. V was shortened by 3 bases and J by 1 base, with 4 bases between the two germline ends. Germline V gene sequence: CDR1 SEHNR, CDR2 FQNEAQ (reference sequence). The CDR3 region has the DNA TGTGCCAGCAGCTTTGGGTCTGGAAACACCATATATTTT. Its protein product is CASSFGSGNTIYF.

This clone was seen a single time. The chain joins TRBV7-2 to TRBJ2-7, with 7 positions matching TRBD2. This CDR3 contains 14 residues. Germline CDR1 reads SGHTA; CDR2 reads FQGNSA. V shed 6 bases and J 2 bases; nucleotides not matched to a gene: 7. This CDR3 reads CASSRGGGPYEQYF. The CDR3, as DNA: TGTGCCAGCAGTCGAGGCGGGGGTCCCTACGAGCAGTACTTC.

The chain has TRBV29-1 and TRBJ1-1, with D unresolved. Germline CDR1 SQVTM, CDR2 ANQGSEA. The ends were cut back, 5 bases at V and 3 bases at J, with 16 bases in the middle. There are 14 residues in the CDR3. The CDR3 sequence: CSVLRGLSDTEAFF. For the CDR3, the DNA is TGCAGCGTTCTCCGGGGTCTGTCAGACACTGAAGCTTTCTTT.

This chain's CDR3 is CASRTGTGGGTSYGYTF. Written as DNA, the CDR3 is TGTGCCAGCAGGACAGGGACAGGGGGCGGCACTTCCTATGGCTACACCTTC. The chain links TRBV5-5 to TRBJ1-2; 12 bases align to TRBD1. After removal of 5 bases from V and 4 bases from J, the junction contained 12 bases not matched to a gene. CDR3 length: 17 amino acids. CDR1 and CDR2 (germline): SGHKS, YYEKEE (reference sequence).

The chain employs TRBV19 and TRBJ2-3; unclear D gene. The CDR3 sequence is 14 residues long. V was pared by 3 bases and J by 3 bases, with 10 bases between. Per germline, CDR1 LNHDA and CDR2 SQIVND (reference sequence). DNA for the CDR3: TGTGCCAGTAGTATTGGGGTAATGACAGATACGCAGTATTTT. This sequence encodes CASSIGVMTDTQYF.

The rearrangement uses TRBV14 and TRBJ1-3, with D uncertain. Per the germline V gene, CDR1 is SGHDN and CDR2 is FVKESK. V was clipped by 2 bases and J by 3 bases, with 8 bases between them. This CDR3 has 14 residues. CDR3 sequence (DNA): TGTGCCAGCAGCCAATTTGTGGGTGGAAACACCATATATTTT. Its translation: CASSQFVGGNTIYF.

Written as DNA, the CDR3 is TGTGCCAGCAGCTTAGACAGGACCGGCGGCTACACCTTC. Translating it yields CASSLDRTGGYTF. V usage is TRBV7-2 and J usage is TRBJ1-2; D is perhaps TRBD1 (5 bases). Per the germline V gene, CDR1 is SGHTA and CDR2 is FQGNSA. The V end lost 1 base, the J end lost 8 bases, and 11 bases lay between the germline ends. This CDR3 region has 13 residues.

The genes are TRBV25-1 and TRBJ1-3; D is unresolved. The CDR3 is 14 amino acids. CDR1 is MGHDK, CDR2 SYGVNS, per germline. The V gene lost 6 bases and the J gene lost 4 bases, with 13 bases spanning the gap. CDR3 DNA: TGTGCCAGCAGGTCCGAGACCGCCGGAAACACCATATATTTT. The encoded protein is CASRSETAGNTIYF.

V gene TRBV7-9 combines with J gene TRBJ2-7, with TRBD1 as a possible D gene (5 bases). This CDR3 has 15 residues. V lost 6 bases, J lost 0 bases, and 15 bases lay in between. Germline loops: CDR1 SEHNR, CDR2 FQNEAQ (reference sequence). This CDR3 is CASRPSPGSSYEQYF. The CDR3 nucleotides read TGTGCCAGCAGACCCAGTCCAGGGTCCTCCTACGAGCAGTACTTC.

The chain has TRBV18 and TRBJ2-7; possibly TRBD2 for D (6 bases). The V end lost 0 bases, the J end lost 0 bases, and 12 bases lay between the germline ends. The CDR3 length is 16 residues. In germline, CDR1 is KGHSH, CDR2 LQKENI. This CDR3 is CASSPPGRGSSYEQYF. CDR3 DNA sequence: TGTGCCAGCTCACCACCCGGGCGGGGAAGCTCCTACGAGCAGTACTTC.

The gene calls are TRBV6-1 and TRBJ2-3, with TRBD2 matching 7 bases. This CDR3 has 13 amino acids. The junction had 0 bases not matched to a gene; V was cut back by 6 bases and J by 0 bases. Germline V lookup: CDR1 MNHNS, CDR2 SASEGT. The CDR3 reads CASRGLSTDTQYF. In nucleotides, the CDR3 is TGTGCCAGCAGGGGACTAAGCACAGATACGCAGTATTTT.

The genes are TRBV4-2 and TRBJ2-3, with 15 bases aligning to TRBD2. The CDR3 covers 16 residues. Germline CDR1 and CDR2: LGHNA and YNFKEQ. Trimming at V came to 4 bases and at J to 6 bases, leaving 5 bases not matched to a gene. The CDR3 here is CASSPGTSGRSDTQYF. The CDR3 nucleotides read TGTGCCAGCAGCCCTGGGACTAGCGGGAGGTCGGATACGCAGTATTTT.

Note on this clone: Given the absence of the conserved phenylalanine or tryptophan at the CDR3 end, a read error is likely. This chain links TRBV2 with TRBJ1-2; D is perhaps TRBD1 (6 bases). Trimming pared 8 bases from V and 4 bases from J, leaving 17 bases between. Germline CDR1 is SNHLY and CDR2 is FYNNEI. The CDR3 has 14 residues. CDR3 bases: TGTGCCAGCGGCGGGGGCGAACTCCTCTATGGCTACACCTAC. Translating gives CASGGGELLYGYTY.

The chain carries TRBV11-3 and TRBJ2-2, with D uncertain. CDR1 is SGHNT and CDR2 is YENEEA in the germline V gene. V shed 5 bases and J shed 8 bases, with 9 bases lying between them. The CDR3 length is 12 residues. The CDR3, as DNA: TGTGCCAGCAGCGACCGCCTTGGGGAGCTGTTTTTT. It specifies CASSDRLGELFF. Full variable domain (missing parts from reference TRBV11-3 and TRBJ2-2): EAGVVQSPRYKIIEKKQPVAFWCNPISGHNTLYWYLQNLGQGPELLIRYENEEAVDDSQLPKDRFSAERLKGVDSTLKIQPAELGDSAVYLCASSDRLGELFFGEGSRLTVL.

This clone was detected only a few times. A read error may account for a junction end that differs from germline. As DNA, the CDR3 is TGCGCCAGCAGTCAATCCAGGCTCTTC. Protein product: CASSQSRLF. The rearrangement links TRBV23-1 to TRBJ1-2; D unresolved. TRBV23-1 is marked as an open reading frame, function uncertain. The CDR3 covers 9 residues.

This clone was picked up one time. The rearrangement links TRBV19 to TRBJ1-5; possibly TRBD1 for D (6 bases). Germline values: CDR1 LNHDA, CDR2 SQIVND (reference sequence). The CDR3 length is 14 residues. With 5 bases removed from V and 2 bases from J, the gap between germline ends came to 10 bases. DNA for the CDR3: TGTGCCAGTAGTGGGGGGGCTCGCAATCAGCCCCAGCATTTT. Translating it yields CASSGGARNQPQHF.

The CDR3 nucleotides are TGTGCAAGTCGCTTAGCTGGCACGTCACAGTTCTTC. It translates to CASRLAGTSQFF. The chain carries TRBV12-2 and TRBJ2-1; the D call TRBD1 from the table was never checked on the DNA. TRBV12-2 is labeled a pseudogene. The CDR3 is 12 amino acids.

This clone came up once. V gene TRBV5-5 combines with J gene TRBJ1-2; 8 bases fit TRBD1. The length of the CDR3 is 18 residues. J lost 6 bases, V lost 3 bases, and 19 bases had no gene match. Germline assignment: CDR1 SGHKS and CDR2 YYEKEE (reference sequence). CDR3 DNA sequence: TGTGCCAGCAGCTCTCGTATGTTTCAGGGGGCTGGGACGGATGGCTACACCTTC. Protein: CASSSRMFQGAGTDGYTF.

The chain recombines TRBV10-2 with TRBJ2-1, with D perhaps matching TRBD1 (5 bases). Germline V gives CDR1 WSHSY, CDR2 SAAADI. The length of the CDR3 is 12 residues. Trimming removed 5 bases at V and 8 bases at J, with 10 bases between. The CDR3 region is CASSQGADEQFF. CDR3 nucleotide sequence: TGCGCCAGCAGTCAGGGTGCGGATGAGCAGTTCTTC.

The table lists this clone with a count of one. Written as DNA, the CDR3 is TGCGCCAGCAGCCAAGATGACACGGGGCCCCAGCATTTT. Protein sequence: CASSQDDTGPQHF. This chain joins TRBV4-1 and TRBJ1-5; no definite D call. With 0 bases removed from V and 9 bases from J, the gap between germline ends came to 9 bases. This CDR3 is built from 13 residues. Germline V CDR1 and CDR2: MGHRA, YSYEKL.

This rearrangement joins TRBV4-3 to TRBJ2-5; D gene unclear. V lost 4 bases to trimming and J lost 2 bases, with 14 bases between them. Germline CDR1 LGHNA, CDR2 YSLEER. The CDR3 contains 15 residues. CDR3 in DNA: TGCGCCAGCAGCCGCAGAGGCCTACCACAAGAGACCCAGTACTTC. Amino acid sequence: CASSRRGLPQETQYF.

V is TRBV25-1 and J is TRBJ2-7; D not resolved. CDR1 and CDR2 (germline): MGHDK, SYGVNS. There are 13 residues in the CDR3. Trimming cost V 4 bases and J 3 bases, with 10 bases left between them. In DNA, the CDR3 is TGTGCCAGCAGTGGAACCGGAGTCTACGAGCAGTACTTC. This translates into CASSGTGVYEQYF.